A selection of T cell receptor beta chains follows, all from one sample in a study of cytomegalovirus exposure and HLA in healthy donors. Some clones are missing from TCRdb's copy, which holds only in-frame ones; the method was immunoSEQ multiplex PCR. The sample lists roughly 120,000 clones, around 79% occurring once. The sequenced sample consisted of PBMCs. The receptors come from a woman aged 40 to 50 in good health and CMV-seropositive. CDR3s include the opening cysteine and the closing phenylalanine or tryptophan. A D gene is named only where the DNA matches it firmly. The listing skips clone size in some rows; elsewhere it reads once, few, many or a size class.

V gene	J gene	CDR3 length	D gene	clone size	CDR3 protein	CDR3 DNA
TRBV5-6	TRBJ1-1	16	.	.	CASNRWEGGVTAEAFF	TGTGCCAGCAATCGGTGGGAGGGTGGGGTTACCGCTGAAGCTTTCTTT
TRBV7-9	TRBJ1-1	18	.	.	CASSPTGLGLRGNTEAFF	TGTGCCAGCAGTCCGACAGGACTTGGACTCAGGGGGAACACTGAAGCTTTCTTT
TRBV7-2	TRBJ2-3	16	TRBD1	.	CASSLVGQGARNTQYF	TGTGCCAGCAGCTTAGTTGGACAGGGGGCGCGAAATACGCAGTATTTT
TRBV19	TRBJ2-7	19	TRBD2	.	CASSIGSGRMGLARYEQYF	TGTGCCAGTAGTATTGGATCGGGACGGATGGGACTAGCTCGCTACGAGCAGTACTTC
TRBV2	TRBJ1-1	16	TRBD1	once	CASSRQGADVNTEAFF	TGTGCCAGCAGTCGACAGGGGGCGGATGTGAACACTGAAGCTTTCTTT
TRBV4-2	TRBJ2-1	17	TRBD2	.	CASSQNSGGASRDEQFF	TGTGCCAGCAGCCAAAACAGCGGGGGGGCCAGCAGGGATGAGCAGTTCTTC
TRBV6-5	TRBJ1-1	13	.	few	CASTGAQNTEAFF	TGTGCCAGCACTGGGGCGCAAAACACTGAAGCTTTCTTT
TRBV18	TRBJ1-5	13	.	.	CASSRAGDQPQHF	TGTGCCAGCTCACGTGCAGGGGATCAGCCCCAGCATTTT
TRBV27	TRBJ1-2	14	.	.	CASSTSTVNFGYTF	TGTGCCAGCAGTACTTCTACTGTAAATTTCGGCTACACCTTC
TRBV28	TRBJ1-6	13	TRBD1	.	CASSRDSKSPLHF	TGTGCCAGCAGTAGGGACAGCAAGTCACCCCTCCACTTT
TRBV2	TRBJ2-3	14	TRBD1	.	CASSEGQGADTQYF	TGTGCCAGCAGTGAAGGACAGGGGGCAGATACGCAGTATTTT
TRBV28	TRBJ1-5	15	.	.	CASSQRGLGNQPQHF	TGTGCCAGCAGTCAGAGGGGGTTGGGCAATCAGCCCCAGCATTTT
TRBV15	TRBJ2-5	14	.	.	CATSRGTSQETQYF	TGTGCCACCAGCAGAGGGACATCCCAAGAGACCCAGTACTTC
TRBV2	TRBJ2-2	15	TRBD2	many	CAFKVGGTNTGELFF	TGTGCTTTTAAGGTGGGGGGGACGAACACCGGGGAGCTGTTTTTT
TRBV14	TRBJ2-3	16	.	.	CASSQYPQARTDTQYF	TGTGCCAGCAGCCAATACCCTCAAGCGCGCACAGATACGCAGTATTTT
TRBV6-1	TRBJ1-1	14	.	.	CASSSTGRQAEAFF	TGTGCCAGCAGTAGTACAGGGCGGCAGGCTGAAGCTTTCTTT
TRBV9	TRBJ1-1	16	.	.	CASSVADRGAGTEAFF	TGTGCCAGCAGCGTAGCCGACCGGGGGGCCGGCACTGAAGCTTTCTTT
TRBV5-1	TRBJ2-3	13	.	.	CASRVGGTDTQYF	TGCGCCAGCAGAGTGGGCGGCACAGATACGCAGTATTTT
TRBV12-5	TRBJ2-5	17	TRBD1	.	CASGLGSGTGRGETQYF	TGTGCTAGTGGTTTGGGGAGTGGGACAGGCCGGGGGGAGACCCAGTACTTC
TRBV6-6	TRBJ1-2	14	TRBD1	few	CASSYSDRAYGYTF	TGTGCCAGCAGTTACTCCGACAGGGCGTACGGCTACACCTTC
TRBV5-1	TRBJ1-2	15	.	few	CASSSNRGGRSDYTF	TGCGCCAGCAGCTCCAATCGGGGTGGGCGGTCGGACTACACCTTC
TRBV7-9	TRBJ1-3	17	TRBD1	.	CASSGRQGARSGNTIYF	TGTGCCAGCAGTGGGAGACAGGGGGCGAGGTCTGGAAACACCATATATTTT
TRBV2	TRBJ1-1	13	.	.	CASSEQGWAEAFF	TGTGCCAGCAGTGAACAGGGGTGGGCTGAAGCTTTCTTT
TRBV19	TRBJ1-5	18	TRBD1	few	CASSMRDRGLGGRQPQHF	TGTGCCAGTAGTATGCGGGACAGGGGGCTCGGAGGGAGACAGCCCCAGCATTTT
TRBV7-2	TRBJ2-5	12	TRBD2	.	CASSDRGGTQYF	TGTGCCAGCAGCGATCGGGGGGGGACCCAGTACTTC
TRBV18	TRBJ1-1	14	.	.	CASSPWDTNTEAFF	TGTGCCAGCTCACCTTGGGACACCAACACTGAAGCTTTCTTT
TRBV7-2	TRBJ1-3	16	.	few	CASSLERASPGNTIYF	TGTGCCAGCAGCTTAGAGAGGGCTTCGCCTGGAAACACCATATATTTT
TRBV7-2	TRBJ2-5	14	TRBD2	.	CASRGGTRKETQYF	TGTGCCAGCAGAGGTGGGACTAGGAAAGAGACCCAGTACTTC
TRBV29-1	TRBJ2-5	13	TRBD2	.	CSVASGGQETQYF	TGCAGCGTTGCAAGCGGGGGGCAAGAGACCCAGTACTTC
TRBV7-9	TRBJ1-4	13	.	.	CASSSDSDEKLFF	TGTGCCAGCAGCTCCGACTCGGATGAAAAACTGTTTTTT
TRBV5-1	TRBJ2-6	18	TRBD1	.	CASSPTPTGIPGANVLTF	TGCGCCAGCAGCCCTACCCCGACAGGGATCCCTGGGGCCAACGTCCTGACTTTC
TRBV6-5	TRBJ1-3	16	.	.	CASSYSQGPSGNTIYF	TGTGCCAGCAGTTATTCTCAGGGGCCCTCTGGAAACACCATATATTTT
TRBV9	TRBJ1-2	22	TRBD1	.	CASSVDSRSGQGDGRGNYGYTF	TGTGCCAGCAGCGTGGACTCGAGGTCAGGACAGGGTGATGGAAGGGGGAACTATGGCTACACCTTC
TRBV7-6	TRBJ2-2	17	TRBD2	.	CASSLRGLAGGSGELFF	TGTGCCAGCAGCTTACGGGGACTAGCGGGAGGATCCGGGGAGCTGTTTTTT
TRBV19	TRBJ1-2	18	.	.	CASSISTFGQPTPQGYTF	TGTGCCAGTAGTATAAGTACCTTTGGACAGCCCACTCCGCAGGGCTACACCTTC
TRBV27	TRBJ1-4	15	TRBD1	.	CASSLGQGAIAKLFF	TGTGCCAGCAGTTTGGGGCAGGGGGCGATTGCAAAACTGTTTTTT
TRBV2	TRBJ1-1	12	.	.	CASSRRQDEAFF	TGTGCCAGCAGCCGTAGACAGGACGAAGCTTTCTTT
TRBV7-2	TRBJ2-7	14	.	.	CASSPRVRAYEQYF	TGTGCCAGCAGCCCCAGGGTCCGCGCCTACGAGCAGTACTTC
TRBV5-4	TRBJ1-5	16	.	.	CASSLFRAGGNQPQHF	TGTGCCAGCAGCTTGTTCAGGGCTGGGGGCAATCAGCCCCAGCATTTT
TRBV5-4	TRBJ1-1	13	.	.	CASSSTPNTEAFF	TGTGCCAGCAGCAGTACACCGAACACTGAAGCTTTCTTT
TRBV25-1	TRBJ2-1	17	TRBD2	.	CASSPGLAESSYNEQFF	TGTGCCAGCAGTCCCGGACTAGCGGAGAGCTCCTACAATGAGCAGTTCTTC
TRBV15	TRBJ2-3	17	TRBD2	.	CATSKIIAGASSDTQYF	TGTGCCACCAGCAAGATAATAGCGGGGGCCTCGTCGGATACGCAGTATTTT
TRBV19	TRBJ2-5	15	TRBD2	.	CASSRLAGGRETQYF	TGTGCCAGTAGTCGTCTAGCGGGGGGTCGGGAGACCCAGTACTTC
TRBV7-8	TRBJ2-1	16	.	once	CASSSIGGTRYNEQFF	TGTGCCAGCAGTTCCATCGGAGGGACTCGGTACAATGAGCAGTTCTTC
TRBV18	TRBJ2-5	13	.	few	CASSPSLQETQYF	TGTGCCAGCTCACCTAGCCTCCAAGAGACCCAGTACTTC